The 8 T cell receptor beta chains reported below all come from one sample, sequenced in a study of cytomegalovirus exposure and HLA in healthy donors. Clones were sequenced by immunoSEQ multiplex PCR, and TCRdb holds only the in-frame ones, with some missing. Among approximately 270,000 clones listed, approximately 86% were seen once. The sequencing input was PBMCs. These receptors originate from a woman between 18 and 29 years old in good health and CMV-seronegative.

The V gene is TRBV5-1, the J gene TRBJ2-6, with unresolved D. This CDR3 is built from 16 residues. Germline values: CDR1 SGHRS, CDR2 YFSETQ. Trimming cost V 0 bases and J 0 bases, with 7 bases left between them. CDR3 protein: CASSLVLSSGANVLTF. The CDR3 nucleotides are TGCGCCAGCAGCTTGGTCCTTAGCTCTGGGGCCAACGTCCTGACTTTC. The variable domain in full, completed from reference TRBV5-1 and TRBJ2-6, reads KAGVTQTPRYLIKTRGQQVTLSCSPISGHRSVSWYQQTPGQGLQFLFEYFSETQRNKGNFPGRFSGRQFSNSRSEMNVSTLELGDSALYLCASSLVLSSGANVLTFGAGSRLTVL.

The V and J genes are TRBV5-1 and TRBJ2-7; 8 positions agree with TRBD1. This CDR3 comprises 15 residues. The J segment lost 4 bases and the V segment lost 3 bases, leaving 9 bases of the junction unmatched. The V gene's germline CDR1 is SGHRS and CDR2 YFSETQ. CDR3 amino acids: CASSWETGDGYEQYF. CDR3 bases: TGCGCCAGCAGCTGGGAGACAGGGGACGGATACGAGCAGTACTTC.

CDR3 DNA sequence: TGCAGCGTTGGTGAGGGGAACACTGAAGCTTTCTTT. This sequence encodes CSVGEGNTEAFF. The V and J genes are TRBV29-1 and TRBJ1-1; D not certain. Trimming left V 4 bases short and J 1 base short, with 7 bases between. The CDR3 loop spans 12 amino acids. From germline, CDR1 is SQVTM and CDR2 ANQGSEA. The full variable domain, completed using reference TRBV29-1 and TRBJ1-1, is SAVISQKPSRDICQRGTSLTIQCQVDSQVTMMFWYRQQPGQSLTLIATANQGSEATYESGFVIDKFPISRPNLTFSTLTVSNMSPEDSSIYLCSVGEGNTEAFFGQGTRLTVV.

This CDR3 reads CASSPYPTGSYNEQFF. CDR3 nucleotide sequence: TGTGCCAGCAGTCCCTACCCGACAGGCTCTTACAATGAGCAGTTCTTC. The J gene is TRBJ2-1, the V gene TRBV2, with D perhaps TRBD1 (6 bases). Trimming pared 5 bases from V and 4 bases from J, leaving 18 bases between. CDR1 is SNHLY and CDR2 is FYNNEI in the germline V gene. There are 16 residues in the CDR3.

This chain uses TRBV7-6 with TRBJ1-4; perhaps TRBD1 as D (6 bases). The CDR3 is 15 amino acids. The V and J ends lost 5 bases and 1 base respectively, with 11 bases between them. Germline loops: CDR1 SGHVS, CDR2 FNYEAQ. The CDR3, as DNA: TGTGCCAGCAGCCGAAGCAGGGGAACTAATGAAAAACTGTTTTTT. Translating gives CASSRSRGTNEKLFF. Filled out from reference TRBV7-6 and TRBJ1-4, the complete variable domain reads GAGVSQSPRYKVTKRGQDVALRCDPISGHVSLYWYRQALGQGPEFLTYFNYEAQQDKSGLPNDRFSAERPEGSISTLTIQRTEQRDSAMYRCASSRSRGTNEKLFFGSGTQLSVL.

This clone came up a few times. The chain employs TRBV7-2 and TRBJ2-7; no firm D call. This CDR3 region has 12 residues. The ends were cut back, 5 bases at V and 3 bases at J, with 8 bases in the middle. Germline V lookup: CDR1 SGHTA, CDR2 FQGNSA. The CDR3 is CASSNLDYEQYF. In DNA, the CDR3 is TGTGCCAGCAGCAACTTAGACTACGAGCAGTACTTC.

The rearrangement uses TRBV10-3 and TRBJ2-7; 12 nucleotides align to TRBD2. The CDR3 runs 19 residues. Germline V gene data show CDR1 as ENHRY and CDR2 as SYGVKD. V was pared by 6 bases and J by 7 bases, with 22 bases of the junction left unmatched. CDR3 loop: CAIRGHLTSGSVPRGEQYF. The DNA of the CDR3 is TGTGCCATCAGGGGACACTTGACTAGCGGGAGTGTCCCCCGGGGAGAGCAGTACTTC.

The genes are TRBV6-5 and TRBJ2-7; 10 positions agree with TRBD1. This CDR3 is built from 13 residues. With 2 bases clipped from V and 6 bases from J, the junction kept 1 base outside the gene matches. Germline lookup yields CDR1 MNHEY and CDR2 SVGAGI. CDR3 in DNA: TGTGCCAGCAGTTACGGGGACAGGGGCGAGCAGTACTTC. Its protein is CASSYGDRGEQYF.